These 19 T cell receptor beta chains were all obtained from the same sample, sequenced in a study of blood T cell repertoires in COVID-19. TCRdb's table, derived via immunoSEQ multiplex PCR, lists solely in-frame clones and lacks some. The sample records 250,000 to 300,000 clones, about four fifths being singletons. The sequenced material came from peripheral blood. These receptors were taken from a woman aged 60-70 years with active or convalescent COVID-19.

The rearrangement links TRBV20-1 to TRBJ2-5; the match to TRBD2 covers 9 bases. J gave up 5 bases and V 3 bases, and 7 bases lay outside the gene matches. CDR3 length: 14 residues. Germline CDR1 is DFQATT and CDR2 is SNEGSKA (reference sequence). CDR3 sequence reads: CSASLAGGPETQYF. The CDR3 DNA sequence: TGCAGTGCTAGTCTCGCGGGGGGGCCGGAGACCCAGTACTTC.

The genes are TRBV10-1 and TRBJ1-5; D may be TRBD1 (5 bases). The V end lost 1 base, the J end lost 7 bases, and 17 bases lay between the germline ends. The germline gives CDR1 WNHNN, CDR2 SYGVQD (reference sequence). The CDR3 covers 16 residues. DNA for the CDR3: TGCGCCAGCAGTGAGTGGGGCAGGGAGGGATGGCAGCCCCAGCATTTT. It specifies CASSEWGREGWQPQHF.

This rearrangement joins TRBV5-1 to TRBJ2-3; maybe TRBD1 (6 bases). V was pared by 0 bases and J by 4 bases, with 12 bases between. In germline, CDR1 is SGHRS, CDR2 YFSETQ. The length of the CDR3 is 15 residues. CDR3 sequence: CASSLEGTFSDTQYF. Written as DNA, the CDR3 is TGCGCCAGCAGCTTGGAGGGGACATTCTCAGATACGCAGTATTTT.

The CDR3 DNA is TGTGCCAGCAGCGGCGGGACAGGGAATTCACCCCTCCACTTT. Translation: CASSGGTGNSPLHF. The chain recombines TRBV9 with TRBJ1-6; 9 bases are shared with TRBD1. The J segment lost 7 bases and the V segment lost 3 bases, leaving 2 bases of the junction unmatched. CDR3 size: 14 residues. Germline V gene lookup returns CDR1 SGDLS and CDR2 YYNGEE. The full variable domain, rest sourced from reference TRBV9 and TRBJ1-6, is DSGVTQTPKHLITATGQRVTLRCSPRSGDLSVYWYQQSLDQGLQFLIQYYNGEERAKGNILERFSAQQFPDLHSELNLSSLELGDSALYFCASSGGTGNSPLHFGNGTRLTVT.

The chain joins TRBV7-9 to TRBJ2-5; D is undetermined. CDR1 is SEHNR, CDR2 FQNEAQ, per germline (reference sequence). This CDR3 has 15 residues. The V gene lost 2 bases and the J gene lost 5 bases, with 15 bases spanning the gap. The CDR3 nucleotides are TGTGCCAGCAGCTTATGGATTGCGGTTGAGGAGACCCAGTACTTC. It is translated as CASSLWIAVEETQYF.

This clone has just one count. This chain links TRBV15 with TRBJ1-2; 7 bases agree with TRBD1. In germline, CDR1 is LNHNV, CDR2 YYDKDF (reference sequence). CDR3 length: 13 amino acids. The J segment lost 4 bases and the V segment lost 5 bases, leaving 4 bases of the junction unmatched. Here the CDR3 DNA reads TGTGCCACCAGCTCAGGGGGTGGCTATGGCTACACCTTC. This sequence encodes CATSSGGGYGYTF.

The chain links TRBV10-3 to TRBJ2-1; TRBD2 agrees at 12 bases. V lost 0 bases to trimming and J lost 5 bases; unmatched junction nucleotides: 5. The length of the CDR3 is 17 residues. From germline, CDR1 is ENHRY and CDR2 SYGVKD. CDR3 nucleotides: TGTGCCATCAGTGAGTCAGTGTGGACTAGCGGGGACAATGAGCAGTTCTTC. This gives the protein CAISESVWTSGDNEQFF.

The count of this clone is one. CDR3 amino acids: CASSNPYLTGEQYF. The CDR3 DNA reads TGTGCCAGCAGCAATCCCTACCTGACTGGTGAGCAGTACTTC. The chain has TRBV7-2 and TRBJ2-7; D unresolved. Trimming stripped 5 bases from V and 7 bases from J, with 18 bases between. The CDR3 runs to 14 residues. Germline values: CDR1 SGHTA, CDR2 FQGNSA.

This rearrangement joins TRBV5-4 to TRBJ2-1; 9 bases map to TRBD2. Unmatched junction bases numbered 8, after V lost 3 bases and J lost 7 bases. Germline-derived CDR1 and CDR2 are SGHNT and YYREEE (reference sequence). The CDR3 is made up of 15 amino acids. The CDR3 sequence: CASSSPSGEPNEQFF. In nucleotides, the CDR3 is TGTGCCAGCAGCTCCCCTAGCGGGGAGCCAAATGAGCAGTTCTTC.

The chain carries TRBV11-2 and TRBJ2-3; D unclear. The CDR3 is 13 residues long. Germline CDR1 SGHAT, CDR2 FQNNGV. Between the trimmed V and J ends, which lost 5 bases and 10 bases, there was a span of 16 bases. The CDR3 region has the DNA TGTGCCAGCAGCCCCTTGGAGAAGAGCCCGCAGTATTTT. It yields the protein CASSPLEKSPQYF.

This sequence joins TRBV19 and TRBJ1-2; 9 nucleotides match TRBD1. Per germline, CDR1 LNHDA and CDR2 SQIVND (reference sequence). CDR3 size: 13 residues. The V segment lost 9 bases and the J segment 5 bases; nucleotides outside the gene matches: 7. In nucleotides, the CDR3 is TGTGCCAGCACACTCGGGACAGGGTATGGCTACACCTTC. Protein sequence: CASTLGTGYGYTF.

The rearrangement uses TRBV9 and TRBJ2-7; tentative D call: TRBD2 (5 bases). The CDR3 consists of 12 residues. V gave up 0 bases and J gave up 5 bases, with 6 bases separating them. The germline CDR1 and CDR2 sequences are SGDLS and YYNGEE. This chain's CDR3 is CASSVAGNEQYF. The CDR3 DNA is TGTGCCAGCAGCGTAGCGGGGAACGAGCAGTACTTC.

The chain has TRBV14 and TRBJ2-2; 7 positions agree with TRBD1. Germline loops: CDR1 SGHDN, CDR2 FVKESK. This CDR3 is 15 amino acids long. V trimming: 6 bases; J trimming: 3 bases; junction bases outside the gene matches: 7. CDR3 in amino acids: CASSRRDSHTGELFF. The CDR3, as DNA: TGTGCCAGCAGTCGCCGGGACAGTCACACCGGGGAGCTGTTTTTT.

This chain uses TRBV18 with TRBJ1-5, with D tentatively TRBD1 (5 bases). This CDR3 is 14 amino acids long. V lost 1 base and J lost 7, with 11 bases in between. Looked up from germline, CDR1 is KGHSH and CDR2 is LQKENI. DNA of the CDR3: TGTGCCAGCTCACCACACAGTAAGGGGCAGCCCCAGCATTTT. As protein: CASSPHSKGQPQHF.

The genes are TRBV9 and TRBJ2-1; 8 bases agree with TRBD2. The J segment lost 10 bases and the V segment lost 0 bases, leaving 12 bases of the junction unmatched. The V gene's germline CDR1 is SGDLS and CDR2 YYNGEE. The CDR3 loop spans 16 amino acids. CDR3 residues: CASSVAGGGLVHEQFF. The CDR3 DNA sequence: TGTGCCAGCAGCGTAGCGGGGGGGGGACTAGTTCACGAGCAGTTCTTC.

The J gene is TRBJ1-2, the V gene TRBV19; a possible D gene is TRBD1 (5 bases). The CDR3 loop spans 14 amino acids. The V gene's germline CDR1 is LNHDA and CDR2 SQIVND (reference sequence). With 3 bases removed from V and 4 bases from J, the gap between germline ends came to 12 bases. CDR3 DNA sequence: TGTGCCAGTAGTATCGGGCAGGGAGGCTATGGCTACACCTTC. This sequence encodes CASSIGQGGYGYTF.

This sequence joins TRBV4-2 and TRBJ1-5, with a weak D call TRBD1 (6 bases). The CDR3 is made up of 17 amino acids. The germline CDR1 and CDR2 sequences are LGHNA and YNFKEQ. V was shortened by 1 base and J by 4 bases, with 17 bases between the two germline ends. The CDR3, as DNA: TGTGCCAGCAGCCAAGCATTACAGGGTGAGAATAATCAGCCCCAGCATTTT. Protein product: CASSQALQGENNQPQHF.

Here the CDR3 DNA reads TGTGCCAGCAGTTACTCGTACACGAACACTGAAGCTTTCTTT. Its translation: CASSYSYTNTEAFF. The chain joins TRBV6-2 or TRBV6-3 to TRBJ1-1; D call uncertain. The germline gives CDR1 MNHEY, CDR2 SVGEGT. The length of the CDR3 is 14 residues. V shed 0 bases and J shed 1 base, with 6 bases lying between them.

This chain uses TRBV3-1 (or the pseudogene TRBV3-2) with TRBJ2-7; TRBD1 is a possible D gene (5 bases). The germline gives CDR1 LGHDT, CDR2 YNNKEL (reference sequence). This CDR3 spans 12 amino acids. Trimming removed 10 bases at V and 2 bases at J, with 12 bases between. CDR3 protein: CATGSGPYEQYF. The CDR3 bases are TGTGCCACAGGGTCAGGCCCCTACGAGCAGTACTTC.